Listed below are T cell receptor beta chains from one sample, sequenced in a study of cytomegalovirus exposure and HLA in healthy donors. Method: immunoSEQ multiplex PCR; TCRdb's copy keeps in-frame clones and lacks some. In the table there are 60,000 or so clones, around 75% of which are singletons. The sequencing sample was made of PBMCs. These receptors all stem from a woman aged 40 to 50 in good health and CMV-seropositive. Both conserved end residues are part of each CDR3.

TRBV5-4,CASSSSTGASSEQYF
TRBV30,CAWSVQGDQPQHF
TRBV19,CASSVTGNTGELFF
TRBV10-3,CATRGGGDLYEQYF
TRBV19,CASGTAGRPQHF
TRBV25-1,CASSEGANTEYNQPQHF
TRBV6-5,CASSSLLAGRTDTQYF
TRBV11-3,CASSLGQRYSGNTIYF
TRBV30,CAWTGTWANEKLFF
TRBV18,CASSLRDREADTQYF
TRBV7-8,CASSLVKGAGANVLTF
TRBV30,CAWGLRLNTEAFF
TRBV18,CASSPGASHNEQFF
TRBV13,CASGQAYEQYF
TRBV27,CASSPRGQINEKLFF
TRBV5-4,CASSLERRDTEAFF
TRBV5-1,CASSLTGTIYNEQFF
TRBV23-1,CASSRSLRTSSYEQYF
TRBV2,CASSESRPYNSPLHF
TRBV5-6,CASSPLTGPGELFF
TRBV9,CASSVEATPTYEQYF
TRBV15,CATSLDRGRYTEAFF
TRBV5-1,CASSFSGVSPGGEKLFF
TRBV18,CASSPGAGGGRTEAFF
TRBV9,CASSDYGSSYNEQFF
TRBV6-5,CASEDRNSNQPQHF
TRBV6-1,CATELRTGGGEQYF
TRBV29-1,CSVRGMMNTEAFF
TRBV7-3,CASSLTWSGGAYNEQFF
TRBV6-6,CASIPRLMSNQPQHF
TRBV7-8,CASSSDRPQLYGYTF
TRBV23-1,CASSQKGGYGYTF
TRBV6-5,CASSSSGAGDYGYTF
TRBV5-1,CASRTGTDTGELFF
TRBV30,CAWSRGQDTEAFF
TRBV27,CASRLGLNTEAFF
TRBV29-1,CSVERVVGTEAFF
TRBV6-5,CASSYSTGSGELFF
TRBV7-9,CASSLSAGLNEKLFF
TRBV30,CAWNVARGELFF
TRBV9,CASSPDRGASGNTIYF
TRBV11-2,CASSSAGGGGTGELFF
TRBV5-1,CASSLSQAYGYTF
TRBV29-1,CSVGSYEQYF
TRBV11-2,CASSLFGGDQPQHF
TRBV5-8,CASRPTGTYEQYF
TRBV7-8,CASSLGTGVREQYF